Listed below are T cell receptor beta chains from one sample, sequenced in a study of control samples from healthy donors and cancer patients. Measured with immunoSEQ multiplex PCR; TCRdb has only the in-frame clones, and not every one. The table includes around 150,000 clones, about 86% detected once. Sequencing was carried out using blood. These receptors were collected from a man aged 18 to 29 in good health. Both conserved end residues are part of each CDR3. A D gene is named only where the DNA matches it firmly. Rows may omit the clone size; those that give it use once, few, many or a size class.

>TRBJ1-1|TRBD1|-|TRBV3-1/TRBV3-2|17
TGTGCCAGCAGGCCTGACAGGGGGCGTACGGTGAACACTGAAGCTTTCTTT
CASRPDRGRTVNTEAFF
>TRBJ1-1|-|-|TRBV3-1/TRBV3-2|17
TGTGCCAGCAGCCAAGGATACAGGGAGTGGGTGAACACTGAAGCTTTCTTT
CASSQGYREWVNTEAFF
>TRBJ2-5|TRBD2|-|TRBV6-2/TRBV6-3|16
TGTGCCAGCAGCGGACTAGCGGGGAGCCTCCAAGAGACCCAGTACTTC
CASSGLAGSLQETQYF
>TRBJ2-1|TRBD2|-|TRBV9|16
TGTGCCAGCAGCCCTCCCGGGGCGGGGGAATACAATGAGCAGTTCTTC
CASSPPGAGEYNEQFF
>TRBJ2-1|-|-|TRBV7-8|16
TGTGCCAGCAGCTTAACCCCAGAGACCTCCTACAATGAGCAGTTCTTC
CASSLTPETSYNEQFF
>TRBJ2-3|-|-|TRBV19|11
TGTGCCAGTAGTATCGTAGATACGCAGTATTTT
CASSIVDTQYF
>TRBJ2-3|-|-|TRBV12-5|13
TGTGCTAGTGGTCTGGACGGGGCAGATACGCAGTATTTT
CASGLDGADTQYF
>TRBJ1-1|-|-|TRBV28|15
TGTGCCAGCAGGTCCTCGAGGGGAGGGAACACTGAAGCTTTCTTT
CASRSSRGGNTEAFF
>TRBJ2-1|-|-|TRBV24-1|14
TGTGCCACCAGTGGCGGGATCACCTACAATGAGCAGTTCTTC
CATSGGITYNEQFF
>TRBJ1-4|-|-|TRBV7-2|16
TGTGCCAGCAGCACCTACCGGATGGACGATAATGAAAAACTGTTTTTT
CASSTYRMDDNEKLFF
>TRBJ1-2|-|once|TRBV27|11
TGTGCCAGCAGTCCGGGCAATGGCTACACCTTC
CASSPGNGYTF
>TRBJ2-1|TRBD2|-|TRBV3-1/TRBV3-2|19
TGTGCCAGCAGCCAAGGGCTAGCGGGGGGATCAAGCTCCTACAATGAGCAGTTCTTC
CASSQGLAGGSSSYNEQFF
>TRBJ2-3|TRBD1|-|TRBV7-9|14
TGTGCCATTACCGGGACAGGGACTCCAGATACGCAGTATTTT
CAITGTGTPDTQYF
>TRBJ2-7|-|-|TRBV7-9|12
TGTGCCAGCAGCTTAGTTAGCTACGAGCAGTACTTC
CASSLVSYEQYF
>TRBJ1-1|-|-|TRBV9|15
TGTGCCAGCAGCCCACCTTTGGGGGGAAACACTGAAGCTTTCTTT
CASSPPLGGNTEAFF
>TRBJ2-2|-|-|TRBV9|15
TGTGCCAGCAGCGTAGTGAGCAGGGGTTCAGGGGAGCTGTTTTTT
CASSVVSRGSGELFF
>TRBJ2-5|TRBD2|-|TRBV4-1|17
TGCGCCAGCAGCCAAGGGGGTGTAGCGGGGCAACAAGAGACCCAGTACTTC
CASSQGGVAGQQETQYF
>TRBJ2-3|TRBD1|-|TRBV2|16
TGTGCCAGCAGTCCCTCTGACAGGGGGAGGACAGATACGCAGTATTTT
CASSPSDRGRTDTQYF
>TRBJ1-1|-|-|TRBV3-1/TRBV3-2|16
TGTGCCAGCAGCCATCTCCTGGGCAGGGTACGGGTCGAAGCTTTCTTT
CASSHLLGRVRVEAFF
>TRBJ2-4|-|-|TRBV9|15
TGTGCCAGCAGCCCGTCCCCGGTCTCCCAAAACATTCAGTACTTC
CASSPSPVSQNIQYF
>TRBJ2-6|-|-|TRBV27|14
TGTGCCAGCAGTGAGGGGGTCGGGGCCAACGTCCTGACTTTC
CASSEGVGANVLTF
>TRBJ2-2|-|-|TRBV18|16
TGTGCCAGCTCTCCAACGCTGGGGGCGACCACCGGGGAGCTGTTTTTT
CASSPTLGATTGELFF
>TRBJ2-7|-|-|TRBV5-6|16
TGTGCCAGCAGCTTTGTCGGCAGACCTTCCACGGTCGAGCAGTACTTC
CASSFVGRPSTVEQYF
>TRBJ1-2|TRBD1|few|TRBV5-4|14
TGTGCCAGCAGTCAAGGACAGGGGATCTATGGCTACACCTTC
CASSQGQGIYGYTF
>TRBJ1-1|-|-|TRBV18|13
TGTGCCAGCTCAAGGACGGGTAACACTGAAGCTTTCTTT
CASSRTGNTEAFF
>TRBJ1-1|-|-|TRBV27|15
TGTGCCAGCAGTTTAGCCGGTCAGGCGAACACTGAAGCTTTCTTT
CASSLAGQANTEAFF
>TRBJ1-5|-|few|TRBV5-6|14
TGTGCCAGCAGCCAAGGGTCCGGGGTTCAGCCCCAGCATTTT
CASSQGSGVQPQHF
>TRBJ2-2|-|-|TRBV5-5|14
TGTGCCAGCAGGTTAGGGTCTGTCGCCGGGGAGCTGTTTTTT
CASRLGSVAGELFF
>TRBJ1-4|TRBD1|-|TRBV7-2|15
TGTGCCAGCAGCCCGTACAGGGGCCGTAATGAAAAACTGTTTTTT
CASSPYRGRNEKLFF
>TRBJ1-1|-|-|TRBV6-6|14
TGTGCCAGCAGTTACTCTGTGGGGCACACTGAAGCTTTCTTT
CASSYSVGHTEAFF
>TRBJ1-4|-|-|TRBV15|18
TGTGCCACCAGCAGAGATATAGCGCCTCACCTTCATAATGAAAAACTGTTTTTT
CATSRDIAPHLHNEKLFF
>TRBJ1-1|-|-|TRBV19|18
TGTGCCAGTAGCCCCCTTGCGGGCGGCCGTTATAGGAACACTGAAGCTTTCTTT
CASSPLAGGRYRNTEAFF
>TRBJ1-1|-|-|TRBV18|13
TGTGCCAGCTCACCCGATGGGAACACTGAAGCTTTCTTT
CASSPDGNTEAFF
>TRBJ2-3|TRBD1|-|TRBV2|14
TGTGCCTCGATGGACAGGGTCTTGGCAGATACGCAGTATTTT
CASMDRVLADTQYF
>TRBJ2-7|TRBD1|-|TRBV7-3|14
TGTGCCAGCAGCCCGACAGGGGATCTGGGCGAGCAGTACTTC
CASSPTGDLGEQYF
>TRBJ2-1|TRBD2|-|TRBV5-1|18
TGCGCCAGCAGCCCAAACCCCGTAGCGGGGGGAATTTACAATGAGCAGTTCTTC
CASSPNPVAGGIYNEQFF